The 14 T cell receptor beta chains presented below share a single source sample, sequenced in a study of blood T cell repertoires in COVID-19 (dated by TCRdb to the early 2020s). The library was obtained by the immunoSEQ multiplex PCR assay. The clones in this table, taken by TCRdb from immuneACCESS, are in-frame only. Not every clone is retained; where verified, under half of the shortfall comes from an unresolved V gene, and the cause of the rest is unknown. The sample contains 200,000 or so clones, 86% of them found a single time. Of the sample, 3% to 4.5% falls within the top ten clones. The sample consisted of PBMCs or T cells enriched from blood (not recorded which). These receptors were taken from a woman aged 35 to 49 with acute COVID-19.

CDR3 in DNA: TGTGCCAGCAGCTACACCGGGACAACTTCCAGCTCTGGAAACACCATATATTTT. It encodes CASSYTGTTSSSGNTIYF. The chain recombines TRBV2 with TRBJ1-3, with a possible D match to TRBD1 (6 bases). Germline CDR1 SNHLY, CDR2 FYNNEI. The CDR3 totals 18 residues. V lost 6 bases and J lost 0, with 21 bases in between.

This clone has just a few counts. The chain recombines TRBV5-6 with TRBJ2-7; 10 bases align to TRBD1. Germline-derived CDR1 and CDR2 are SGHDT and YYEEEE. The V gene end was trimmed by 3 bases and the J gene end by 7 bases; junction bases not matched to a gene: 4. This CDR3 is 13 amino acids long. CDR3 bases: TGTGCCAGCAGCTGGACAGGGGGAGGAGAGCAGTACGTC. As protein: CASSWTGGGEQYV.

V gene TRBV7-9 combines with J gene TRBJ1-1; TRBD1 aligns across 9 bases. Trimming cost V 7 bases and J 4 bases; bases outside gene matches: 13. The germline CDR1 and CDR2 sequences are SEHNR and FQNEAQ (reference sequence). This CDR3 is 16 amino acids long. Here the CDR3 DNA reads TGTGCCAGCAACTTTGACAGGGGGGAACTAACCACTGAAGCTTTCTTT. Translating it yields CASNFDRGELTTEAFF.

The V gene is TRBV5-4, the J gene TRBJ1-5, with unresolved D. Germline V gene data show CDR1 as SGHNT and CDR2 as YYREEE (reference sequence). The CDR3 consists of 15 residues. Trimming took 0 bases from V and 2 from J, leaving 9 bases between them. CDR3 in amino acids: CASSLDGNGNQPQHF. The CDR3 DNA reads TGTGCCAGCAGCTTGGACGGGAATGGCAATCAGCCCCAGCATTTT. Full variable domain (outside the CDR3, taken from reference TRBV5-4 and TRBJ1-5): ETGVTQSPTHLIKTRGQQVTLRCSSQSGHNTVSWYQQALGQGPQFIFQYYREEENGRGNFPPRFSGLQFPNYSSELNVNALELDDSALYLCASSLDGNGNQPQHFGDGTRLSIL.

The chain carries TRBV2 and TRBJ1-2; D possibly corresponds to TRBD1 (6 bases). CDR1 SNHLY and CDR2 FYNNEI come from the germline V gene. The CDR3 consists of 15 residues. The V gene lost 9 bases and the J gene lost 0 bases, with 17 bases spanning the gap. Here the CDR3 DNA reads TGTGCCAGTACCTTAGGACAGATGACTAACTATGGCTACACCTTC. It yields the protein CASTLGQMTNYGYTF.

The chain combines TRBV11-3 with TRBJ2-1; D uncertain. V lost 5 bases to trimming and J lost 4 bases, with 21 bases between them. CDR1 is SGHNT and CDR2 is YENEEA in the germline V gene. The CDR3 totals 17 residues. CDR3 amino acids: CASSKDGVPNSYNEQFF. The CDR3 DNA reads as TGTGCCAGCAGCAAAGACGGAGTCCCCAATTCTTACAATGAGCAGTTCTTC.

This chain connects TRBV5-8 to TRBJ1-6; D gene ambiguous. The CDR3 has 17 amino acids. The germline V and J ends were trimmed by 0 bases and 1 base, with 11 bases remaining between them. Germline CDR1 reads SGHTS; CDR2 reads YDEGEE. CDR3 amino acids: CASSLVEGGSYNSPLHF. The CDR3 coding sequence is TGTGCCAGCAGCTTGGTGGAGGGCGGTTCCTATAATTCACCCCTCCACTTT.

V usage is TRBV5-6 and J usage is TRBJ1-5; D not resolved. The V gene's germline CDR1 is SGHDT and CDR2 YYEEEE. The CDR3 consists of 14 residues. Trimming removed 3 bases at V and 4 bases at J, with 11 bases between. For the CDR3, the DNA is TGTGCCAGCAGCTCTGAGGCGGCTAATCAGCCCCAGCATTTT. This translates into CASSSEAANQPQHF.

This chain uses TRBV2 with TRBJ1-3; no clear D gene. This CDR3 is built from 12 residues. V lost 6 bases and J 8 bases, leaving 11 bases between the germline ends. The V gene's germline CDR1 is SNHLY and CDR2 FYNNEI. The CDR3 DNA reads as TGTGCCAGCAGGCGAGTGGGAGACACCATATATTTT. Translated, it gives CASRRVGDTIYF.

This clone was counted between two and nine times. The chain uses TRBV7-9 and TRBJ1-6; TRBD1 matches 8 bases. The length of the CDR3 is 16 residues. Trimming took 5 bases from V and 1 from J; bases not matched to a gene: 4. Germline V gene lookup returns CDR1 SEHNR and CDR2 FQNEAQ (reference sequence). CDR3 amino acids: CASSPGGASYNSPLHF. CDR3 nucleotides: TGTGCCAGCAGCCCAGGGGGCGCATCCTATAATTCACCCCTCCACTTT.

This clone showed up just a few times. The chain carries TRBV10-1 and TRBJ2-7, with 7 bases matching TRBD2. The CDR3 length is 16 residues. Trimming at V came to 4 bases and at J to 1 base, leaving 10 bases not matched to a gene. Germline values: CDR1 WNHNN, CDR2 SYGVQD (reference sequence). The DNA of the CDR3 is TGCGCCAGCAGTGGCGAAGGGCGGGGGAGTTCCTACGAGCAGTACGTC. Amino acid sequence: CASSGEGRGSSYEQYV.

This chain connects TRBV19 to TRBJ1-3; 8 bases are a match to TRBD1. CDR1 is LNHDA and CDR2 is SQIVND in the germline V gene (reference sequence). The CDR3 has 14 amino acids. J lost 0 bases, V lost 8 bases, and 3 bases had no gene match. CDR3 protein: CASGTGISGNTIYF. CDR3 nucleotide sequence: TGTGCCAGTGGGACAGGAATCTCTGGAAACACCATATATTTT. Full variable domain (outside the CDR3, taken from reference TRBV19 and TRBJ1-3): DGGITQSPKYLFRKEGQNVTLSCEQNLNHDAMYWYRQDPGQGLRLIYYSQIVNDFQKGDIAEGYSVSREKKESFPLTVTSAQKNPTAFYLCASGTGISGNTIYFGEGSWLTVV.

The rearrangement joins TRBV10-1 to TRBJ1-1; possible D gene TRBD1, 5 bases. The CDR3 covers 15 residues. V lost 3 bases and J lost 0, with 11 bases in between. The germline V gene encodes CDR1 WNHNN and CDR2 SYGVQD (reference sequence). The CDR3 sequence is CASSDRVGLNTEAFF. Written as DNA, the CDR3 is TGCGCCAGCAGTGACAGGGTAGGATTGAACACTGAAGCTTTCTTT.

V and J are TRBV5-1 and TRBJ1-2; D ambiguous. Germline values: CDR1 SGHRS, CDR2 YFSETQ. CDR3 length: 13 residues. With 0 bases removed from V and 7 bases from J, the gap between germline ends came to 10 bases. CDR3 sequence reads: CASSLDRFLGYTF. Here the CDR3 DNA reads TGCGCCAGCAGCTTGGACAGATTTCTTGGCTACACCTTC.